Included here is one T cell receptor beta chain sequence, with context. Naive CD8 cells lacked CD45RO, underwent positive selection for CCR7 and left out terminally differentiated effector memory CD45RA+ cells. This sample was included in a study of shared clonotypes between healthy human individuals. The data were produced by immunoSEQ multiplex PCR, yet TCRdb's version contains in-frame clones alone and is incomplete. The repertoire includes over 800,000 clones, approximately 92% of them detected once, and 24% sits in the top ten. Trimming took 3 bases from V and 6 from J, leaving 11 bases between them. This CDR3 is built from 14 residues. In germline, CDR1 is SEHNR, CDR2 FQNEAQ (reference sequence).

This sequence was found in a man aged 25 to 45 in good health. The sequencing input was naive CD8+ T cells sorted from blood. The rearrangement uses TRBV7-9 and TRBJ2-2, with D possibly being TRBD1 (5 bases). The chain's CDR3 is CASSFQGLAGELFF. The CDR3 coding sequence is TGTGCCAGCAGCTTTCAGGGTCTGGCCGGGGAGCTGTTTTTT.